This T cell receptor (beta chain) comes out of a study of shared clonotypes between healthy human individuals. About the research overall: CD4 naive and memory got three plates each, CD8 naive two, CD8 memory one.

The study, taken as a whole, reports: In having few donors, the study represented limited genetic and exposure-history diversity.

Sequencing was performed with immunoSEQ multiplex PCR; in TCRdb, only in-frame clones are kept and a portion is missing. In the table there are some 2,000,000 clones, roughly 94% of which are singletons. About this clone itself: What it recognizes is unknown.

CDR1 is SGHKS, CDR2 YYEKEE, per germline (reference sequence). V lost 4 bases and J lost 0, with 15 bases in between. This CDR3 comprises 16 residues. This TCR derives from a man between 18 and 35 years old in good health. Sequenced input: naive CD4+ T cells sorted from blood. As for subset: CD45RA+ positively selected. This sequence joins TRBV5-5 and TRBJ2-3; D unclear. CDR3 residues: CASSGTYTLSTDTQYF. The CDR3 DNA follows: TGTGCCAGCAGCGGTACTTACACCCTTAGCACAGATACGCAGTATTTT.